The rows below give T cell receptor beta chains drawn from one sample of a study of OX40 agonist ivuxolimab in advanced cancers. Sequenced by immunoSEQ multiplex PCR; TCRdb stores in-frame clones only, minus some. The sample yields approximately 8,200 clones, 75% to 90% seen once. Sample: CD4+ or CD8+ T cells sorted from blood, taken in a trial of the OX40 agonist ivuxolimab. The receptors here all came from an adult with an advanced solid tumor such as melanoma, head and neck, liver or kidney cancer. Each CDR3 is given with its conserved first and last residue.

j_gene: TRBJ1-3
v_gene: TRBV4-2
CDR3aa: CASSQVPSRSSGNTIYF

j_gene: TRBJ2-7
v_gene: TRBV7-9
CDR3aa: CASSSDGVIYEQYF

j_gene: .
v_gene: TRBV28
CDR3aa: CASSPGTSGRYEQYF

j_gene: TRBJ2-3
v_gene: TRBV28
CDR3aa: CASTPGGAVDTQYF

j_gene: TRBJ2-7
v_gene: TRBV7-2
CDR3aa: CASSLSARAGEQYF

j_gene: TRBJ1-4
v_gene: TRBV28
CDR3aa: CASSSDSIATNEKLFF

j_gene: TRBJ1-1
v_gene: TRBV30
CDR3aa: CAWSTQGQGMNTEAFF

j_gene: TRBJ2-5
v_gene: TRBV28
CDR3aa: CASSFVGTGPGGPQETQYF

j_gene: TRBJ1-1
v_gene: TRBV28
CDR3aa: CASRGGREAFF

j_gene: TRBJ1-2
v_gene: TRBV7-9
CDR3aa: CASSLEDRVRGYTF

j_gene: TRBJ1-1
v_gene: TRBV6-1
CDR3aa: CASSEGPNTEAFF

j_gene: TRBJ2-3
v_gene: TRBV14
CDR3aa: CASSHLGQGVADTQYF

j_gene: TRBJ2-5
v_gene: TRBV4-1
CDR3aa: CASSQEGLAGSETQYF

j_gene: TRBJ2-7
v_gene: TRBV5-6
CDR3aa: CASSLFSAGLYEQYF